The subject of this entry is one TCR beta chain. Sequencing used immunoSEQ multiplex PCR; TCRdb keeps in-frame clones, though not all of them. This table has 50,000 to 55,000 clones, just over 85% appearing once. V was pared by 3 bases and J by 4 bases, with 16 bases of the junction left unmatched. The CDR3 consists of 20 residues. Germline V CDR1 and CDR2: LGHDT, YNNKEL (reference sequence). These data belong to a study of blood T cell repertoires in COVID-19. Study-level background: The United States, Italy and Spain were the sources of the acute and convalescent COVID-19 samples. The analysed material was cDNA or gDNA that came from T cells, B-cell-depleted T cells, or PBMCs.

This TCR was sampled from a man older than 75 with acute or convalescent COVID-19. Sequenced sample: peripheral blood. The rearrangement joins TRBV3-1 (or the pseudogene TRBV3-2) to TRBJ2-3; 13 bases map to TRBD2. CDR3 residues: CASSHYRTSGGTFKADTQYF. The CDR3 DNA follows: TGTGCCAGCAGCCACTATCGGACTAGCGGGGGAACTTTTAAGGCAGATACGCAGTATTTT.